This TCR beta chain was found in a study of cytomegalovirus exposure and HLA in healthy donors. Overall study context: In a later analysis, it was reported that the approximately 110 validation repertoires had been produced on the same platform as the 550 to 700 repertoires belonging to the first cohort.

Assay: immunoSEQ multiplex PCR; the TCRdb copy retains only in-frame clones and omits some. The data contain approximately 180,000 clones, just under 90% of them seen just once; the ten biggest clones take up roughly 1.4%. This clone was counted a single time. The antigen remains undetermined. The V gene's germline CDR1 is LGHNA and CDR2 YSLEER. The CDR3 extends over 16 amino acids. J lost 1 base, V lost 0 bases, and 5 bases had no gene match. Study-wide points: The CMV antigen specificity of a few CMV-associated chains was confirmed through in vitro analysis.

The rearrangement links TRBV4-3 to TRBJ1-1; 7 bases map to TRBD1. Input material: PBMCs. The sequence derives from a young woman in good health and CMV-seronegative. In nucleotides, the CDR3 is TGCGCCAGCAGCCAAGATAGGAGGGGGCAGAACACTGAAGCTTTCTTT. It codes for CASSQDRRGQNTEAFF.